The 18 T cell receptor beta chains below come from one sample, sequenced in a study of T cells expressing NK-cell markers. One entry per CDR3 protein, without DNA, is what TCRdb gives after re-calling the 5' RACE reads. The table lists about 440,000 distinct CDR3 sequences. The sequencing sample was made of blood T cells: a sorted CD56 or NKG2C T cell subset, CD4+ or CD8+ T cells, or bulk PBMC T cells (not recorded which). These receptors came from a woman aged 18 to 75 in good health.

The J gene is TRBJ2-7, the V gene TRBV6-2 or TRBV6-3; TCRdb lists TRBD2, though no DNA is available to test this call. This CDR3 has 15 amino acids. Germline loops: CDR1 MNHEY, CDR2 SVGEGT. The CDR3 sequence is CASRDSGLATYEQYF.

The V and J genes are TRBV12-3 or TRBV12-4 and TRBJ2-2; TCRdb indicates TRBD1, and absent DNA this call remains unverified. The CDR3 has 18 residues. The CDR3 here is CASSMTSPGAENTGELFF.

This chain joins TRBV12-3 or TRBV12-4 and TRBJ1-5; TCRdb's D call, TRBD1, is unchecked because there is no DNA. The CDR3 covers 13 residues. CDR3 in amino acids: CASRPGGNQPQHF.

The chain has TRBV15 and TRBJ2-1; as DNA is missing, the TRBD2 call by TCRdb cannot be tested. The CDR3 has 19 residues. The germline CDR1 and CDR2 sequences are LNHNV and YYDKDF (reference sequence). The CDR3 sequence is CATSRDLGTSGREYNEQFF.

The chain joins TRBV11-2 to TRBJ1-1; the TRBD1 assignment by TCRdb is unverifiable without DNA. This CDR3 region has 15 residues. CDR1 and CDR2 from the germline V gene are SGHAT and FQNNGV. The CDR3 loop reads CASSSMAGLNTEAFF.

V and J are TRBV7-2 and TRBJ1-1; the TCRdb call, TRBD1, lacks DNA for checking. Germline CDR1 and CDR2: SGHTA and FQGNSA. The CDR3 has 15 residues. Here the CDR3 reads CASSWGQGMNTEAFF. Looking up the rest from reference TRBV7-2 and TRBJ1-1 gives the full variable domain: GAGVSQSPSNKVTEKGKDVELRCDPISGHTALYWYRQSLGQGLEFLIYFQGNSAPDKSGLPSDRFSAERTGGSVSTLTIQRTQQEDSAVYLCASSWGQGMNTEAFFGQGTRLTVV.

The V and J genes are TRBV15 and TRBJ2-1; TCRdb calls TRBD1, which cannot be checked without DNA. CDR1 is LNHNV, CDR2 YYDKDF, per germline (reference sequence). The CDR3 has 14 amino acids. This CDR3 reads CATSQGQGGNEQFF. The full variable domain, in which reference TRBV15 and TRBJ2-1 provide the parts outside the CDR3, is DAMVIQNPRYQVTQFGKPVTLSCSQTLNHNVMYWYQQKSSQAPKLLFHYYDKDFNNEADTPDNFQSRRPNTSFCFLDIRSPGLGDTAMYLCATSQGQGGNEQFFGPGTRLTVL.

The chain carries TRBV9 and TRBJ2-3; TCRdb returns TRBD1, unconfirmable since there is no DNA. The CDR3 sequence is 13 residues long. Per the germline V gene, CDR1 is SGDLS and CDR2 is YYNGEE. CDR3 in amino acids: CASSGGARDTQYF.

The CDR3 loop is CASRPDRVNQPQHF. The chain has TRBV6-1 and TRBJ1-5; TCRdb proposes TRBD1, but this gene call is untestable without DNA. Germline assignment: CDR1 MNHNS and CDR2 SASEGT. The CDR3 runs to 14 residues.

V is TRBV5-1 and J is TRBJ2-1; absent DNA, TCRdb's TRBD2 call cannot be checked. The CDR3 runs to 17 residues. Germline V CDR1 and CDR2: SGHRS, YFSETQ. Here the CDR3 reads CASSPGPSGSSYNEQFF.

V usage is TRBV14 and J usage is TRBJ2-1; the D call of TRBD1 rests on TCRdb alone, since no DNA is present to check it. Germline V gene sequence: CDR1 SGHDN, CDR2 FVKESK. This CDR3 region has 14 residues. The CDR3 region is CASSPLGQDNEQFF.

The CDR3 sequence is CASSLTGGANVLTF. This rearrangement joins TRBV4-3 to TRBJ2-6; TCRdb proposes TRBD1, but this gene call is untestable without DNA. Looked up from germline, CDR1 is LGHNA and CDR2 is YSLEER. The CDR3 consists of 14 residues.

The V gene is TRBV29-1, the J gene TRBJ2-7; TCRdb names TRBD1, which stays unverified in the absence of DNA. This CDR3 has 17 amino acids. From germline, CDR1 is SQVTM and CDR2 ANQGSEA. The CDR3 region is CSVEDRRGSTSMGEQYF.

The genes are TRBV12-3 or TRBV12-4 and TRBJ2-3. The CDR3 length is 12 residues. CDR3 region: CASNLAADTQYF.

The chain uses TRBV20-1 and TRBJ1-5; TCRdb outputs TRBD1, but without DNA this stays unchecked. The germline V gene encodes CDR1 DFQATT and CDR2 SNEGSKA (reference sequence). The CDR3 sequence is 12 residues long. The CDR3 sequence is CTTGSYNQPQHF.

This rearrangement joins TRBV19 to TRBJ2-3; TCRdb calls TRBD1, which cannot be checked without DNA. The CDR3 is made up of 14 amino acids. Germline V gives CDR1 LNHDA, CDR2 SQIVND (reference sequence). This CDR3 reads CASSRRQGKDTQYF.

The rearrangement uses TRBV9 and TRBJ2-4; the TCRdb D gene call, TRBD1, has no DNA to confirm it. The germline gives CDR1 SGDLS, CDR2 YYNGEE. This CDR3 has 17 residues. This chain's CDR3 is CASSVGELQGAGNIQYF.

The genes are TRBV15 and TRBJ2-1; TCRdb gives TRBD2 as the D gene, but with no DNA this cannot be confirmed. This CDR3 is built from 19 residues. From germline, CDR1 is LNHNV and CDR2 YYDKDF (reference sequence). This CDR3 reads CATSNRVGASGSRFDEQFF.